This T cell receptor (beta chain) was sequenced for a study of OX40 agonist ivuxolimab in advanced cancers. Notes on this clone: One end of the junction is discordant with germline, which a read error may explain.

Only in-frame clones appear in the TCRdb table, and some are missing; sequencing was by immunoSEQ multiplex PCR. The sample yields about 64,000 clones, 80% seen once. Germline V gene data show CDR1 as DFQATT and CDR2 as SNEGSKA (reference sequence). This CDR3 has 11 residues. The material was CD4+ or CD8+ T cells sorted from blood, obtained in a trial of the OX40 agonist ivuxolimab. This TCR came from an adult with an advanced solid tumor such as melanoma, head and neck, liver or kidney cancer. The rearrangement links TRBV20-1 to TRBJ1-4, with D perhaps TRBD1 (6 bases). The DNA of the CDR3 is TGCAGTGCTAGAGAAGGGGGGGGGTTTGTTTTT. It specifies CSAREGGGFVF.